This T cell receptor beta chain is drawn from a study of cytomegalovirus exposure and HLA in healthy donors (dated by TCRdb to about 2017). A note on the overall study: An earlier analysis of some 620 of the donors reported 276 Gb of sequence data and about 120 million unique TCR beta sequences obtained from about 180 million T cells. Because of strong linkage in the cohort, 4 to 6 DR-DQ haplotypes were treated as single units for association and clustering. In a later genetic analysis, genome-wide SNP genotypes for about three fifths of the roughly 670 donors were used, and that subset was treated as a discovery cohort. HLA typing covered class I and class II loci at four-digit resolution. In addition to the first cohort of approximately 650 subjects, a separate validation cohort of around 110 different subjects was used. Every discovery cohort repertoire had been produced on one sequencing platform. To decide whether each TCR beta V gene segment behaved as functional or pseudogenic, an earlier analysis of some 600 of the donors relied on high-throughput TCR beta sequencing. The study was designed to test whether signatures of past pathogen exposure could be identified by cataloging public T cell receptors. In the later analysis, no new phenotypic data were used to find candidate immune exposures; instead, reliance was placed on TCR beta sequences and their occurrence across donors. Donor age, sex, ethnicity and CMV serostatus were compiled alongside the repertoire data. In a later analysis, previously published TCR beta repertoires from fewer than 750 donors were re-analyzed and high-resolution HLA genotyping was added so that TCR occurrence patterns could be studied. To predict cytomegalovirus infection status, the study brought together high-throughput TCR immunosequencing, statistical association of individual TCRs with disease status, and machine learning. The T cell repertoires of around 730 subjects were profiled by immunosequencing and related to cytomegalovirus serostatus. The genetic ancestry cluster associated with self-reported Caucasian donors included 80% to 90% of the roughly 400 genotyped donors. An early release covering approximately 600 HLA-typed donors comprised roughly 300 gigabases of sequencing data and roughly 85 million unique TCR sequences. The number of donors typed differed by locus, with roughly 629-640 for A, B, C, DRB1 and DQB1, around 500 for DQA1, 600 to 610 for DPA1, and about 450 for DPB1. On average, about 200,000 unique TCR beta nucleotide sequences were sequenced per donor among 398 genotyped donors of the cohort, with roughly 20% of those sequences being non-productive.

From cysteine to phenylalanine, the CDR3 is 15 amino acids long. Of all the DNA, just the CDR3 is kept, 45 bases in frame from base 1. V and J are truncated by 4 bases and 3 bases respectively, leaving an intervening sequence of 15 bases. Taken from the germline V gene, the CDR1 and CDR2 loops are SGHRS and YFSETQ. The method behind the library was the immunoSEQ multiplex PCR assay. A mixture of 60 forward primers for TCR Vbeta segments and 13 reverse primers for TCR Jbeta segments was used in the multiplex PCR. A multiplex PCR assay on genomic DNA amplified the CDR3 region of rearranged TCR beta genes. The amplified TCR beta libraries were sequenced on the Illumina HiSeq System as 87-base-pair reads. The original pipeline was this. Across the 600 to 700 repertoires, a later analysis counted tens of millions of unique TCR beta chains, around 10 million of which were shared by at least two donors. Raw reads were error-corrected and collapsed into unique sequences by a nearest-neighbor algorithm in which closely related sequences were merged to remove PCR and sequencing errors. CDR3 sequences were aligned to IMGT reference sequences to assign V, D and J gene segments. Each retained sequence needed at least a six-nucleotide match to both a V gene segment and a J gene segment. Rearrangements were classified as productive when the CDR3 lacked stop codons and remained in frame with V and J, and all other rearrangements were classified as non-productive. CDR3 was defined according to IMGT convention as the region running from the second conserved V-encoded cysteine to the conserved J-encoded phenylalanine. In an earlier analysis of 550 to 650 of the donors, sequences lacking an unambiguous match to a single V gene segment were excluded. An earlier analysis of around 600 of the donors classified V segments as functional when productive rearrangements were above 56.7% and as segregating when the standard deviation between donors was above 5%. A statistical classification framework was built for diagnosing cytomegalovirus status from the catalog of TCR beta chain sequences. V and J gene assignment, in a later analysis, came from comparing TCR nucleotide sequences with IMGT/GENE-DB human TR gene sequences. Using the TCRdist pipeline, a later analysis assigned CDR3 sequences along with most-parsimonious VDJ recombination scenarios. In a later analysis, each TCR beta chain was defined by its CDR3 amino acid sequence together with its V-gene family, and reads lacking a unique V-gene family were excluded. To address suspected cross-contamination and a sequencing artifact, a later analysis removed under 600 highly shared, low-generation-probability nucleotide sequences. In a later analysis, a clonal expansion index for each public chain was calculated from normalized within-repertoire ranks of inferred template counts. A later analysis computed generation probabilities with a VDJ recombination model fitted to out-of-frame rearrangements, and checked the results against IGoR. In a later analysis, TCR-TCR, TCR-HLA and TCR-CMV co-occurrence was scored with hypergeometric tests, and a repertoire-size bias correction was applied to TCR pairs. A later analysis estimated false discovery rates by permuting HLA or CMV assignments 20 times. In a later analysis, co-occurring TCRs were grouped with DBSCAN, and TCRdist sequence similarity was added when clustering was performed within HLA-allele-positive subsets. Repertoires with fewer than 30,000 or more than 120,000 public chains were left out of co-occurrence clustering, as were about 5 repertoires with anomalous nucleotide sharing. TCRdb holds this immuneACCESS table with in-frame rearrangements only. Some clones are missing; in checked studies, unresolved V genes explain under half, and the rest has no known cause. The V and J calls and clone size were taken over from that table, and D and trimming were inferred from the DNA. The table kept for this sample lists about 130,000 clones. The ten largest clones represent just under 2% of the sample.

In total, 500 to 700 healthy bone marrow donors made up the cohort. Cohort members were all nominally healthy when sampled, although unrecorded immune exposures were likely present. The donor was CMV seronegative and belonged to the group of over 300 seronegative cohort members. Each donor provided a peripheral blood sample, and peripheral blood mononuclear cells were used for TCR beta sequencing. The Qiagen DNeasy Blood Extraction Kit was used to extract genomic DNA from the blood cell samples. In the case of this clone: Its binding antigen is unknown.

The study at large found these results: In this cohort, only TCR beta chains were sequenced, and detectable features were limited by the absence of alpha or paired-chain data. Presence/absence analyses assumed roughly uniform sequencing depth across donors, an assumption that may not hold. Because HLA typing was unavailable for some donors at each locus, only the typed subset was used in association tests. Specific HLA alleles were associated with roughly 17,000 TCR beta sequences at a false discovery rate of 0.05 in a later analysis. In both the original and validation cohorts, the classifier was reported to diagnose cytomegalovirus status with high specificity and sensitivity. Correlated functional status among segregating V segments might reflect linkage disequilibrium, but an unknown experimental factor could not be ruled out. Because counts were too low, about 18 rarely observed V segments, including chromosome 9 orphons, were excluded from the earlier analysis of several hundred of the donors. In an earlier analysis of some 640 of the donors, most TCR beta V segments were observed in productive rearrangements about 90% or about 30% of the time, broadly matching IMGT annotations. A further reported finding was that TCR beta sequences accurately predicted the HLA-A and HLA-B alleles for most subjects in the first cohort. Strong co-occurrence of HLA alleles, especially DR and DQ, made assigning TCR associations to individual alleles difficult. According to a later analysis, TCR association rates differed among HLA loci, with DRB1 alleles showing the most associated TCRs and HLA-C alleles showing the fewest. The authors suggested that the approach could potentially be extended to other disease states and immunological phenotypes. In a later analysis, several top co-occurrence clusters were reported to appear linked to parvovirus B19, influenza, CMV and Epstein-Barr virus. A later genetic analysis associated a missense DCLRE1C variant with V-gene and J-gene trimming of TCR beta chains, and an independent cohort replicated the association. A later genetic analysis reported fewer N-insertions in productive TCRs among donors in an Asian-associated ancestry cluster than the roughly 700-donor mean. In the study, 150 to 200 TCR beta chains were listed as associated with cytomegalovirus. Three of the identified cytomegalovirus-associated TCR beta chains were confirmed in vitro to be specific for cytomegalovirus antigens. While some public TCRs were present in many individuals, most TCR sequences turned up only very rarely across donors. Some IMGT-functional V segments, including TRBV6-2 and TRBV6-3, could not be distinguished by the 87-base-pair reads and were therefore excluded. The sequencing pipeline was judged likely to have produced a cluster of highly shared sequence variants as a technical artifact. In a later analysis, HLA-associated TCR beta chains showed more clonal expansion and lower generation probabilities than non-associated chains that were equally common. CMV serostatus was the only immune exposure information available for the cohort. In a later analysis, most CMV-associated TCR beta chains were found to appear HLA-restricted, with HLA associations seemingly driven largely by CMV exposure.

The chain links TRBV5-1 with TRBJ2-3; a tentative D call is TRBD1 (7 bases match). This TCR came from a woman aged 55-69 years in good health and CMV-seronegative. Sequencing was done on a sample of PBMCs. The nucleotide sequence reads TGCGCCAGCAGCCCCGGGGGACAGACAACAGATACGCAGTATTTT. This codes for CASSPGGQTTDTQYF.